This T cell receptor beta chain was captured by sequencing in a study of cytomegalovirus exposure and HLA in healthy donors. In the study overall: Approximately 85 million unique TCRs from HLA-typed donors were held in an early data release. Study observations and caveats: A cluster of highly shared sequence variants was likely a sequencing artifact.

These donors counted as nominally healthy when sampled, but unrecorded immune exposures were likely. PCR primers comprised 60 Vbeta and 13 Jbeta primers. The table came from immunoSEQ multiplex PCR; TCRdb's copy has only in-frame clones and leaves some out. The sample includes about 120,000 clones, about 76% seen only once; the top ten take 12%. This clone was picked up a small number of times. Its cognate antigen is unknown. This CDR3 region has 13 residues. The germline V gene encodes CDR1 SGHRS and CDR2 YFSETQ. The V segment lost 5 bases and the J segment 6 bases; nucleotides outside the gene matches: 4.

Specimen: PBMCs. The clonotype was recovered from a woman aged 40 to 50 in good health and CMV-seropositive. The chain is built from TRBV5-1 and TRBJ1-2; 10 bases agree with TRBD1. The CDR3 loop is CASRQGQGNGYTF. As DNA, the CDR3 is TGCGCCAGCAGACAGGGACAGGGGAATGGCTACACCTTC.